The present T cell receptor beta chain was sequenced within a study of CD8+ T cells in alopecia areata. Study-level points and caveats: Scalp sequencing captures resident alphabeta T cells of normal skin too. The study found TCR sharing across patients less clear than in mice, possibly for HLA reasons. Across lesional scalp, and particularly alopecia totalis/universalis, clonality surpassed that of normal scalp.

It was cDNA, reverse transcribed from extracted RNA, that served as the sequencing template. Clones were read by immunoSEQ multiplex PCR, and TCRdb kept only the in-frame ones, dropping some. The sample includes 100,000 to 150,000 clones, about 61% of them seen just once. With 7 bases clipped from V and 2 bases from J, the junction kept 19 bases outside the gene matches. The CDR3 consists of 18 residues. Germline V gene sequence: CDR1 SGDLS, CDR2 YYNGEE. Turning to this clone: Its target is unknown.

From PBMCs, CD4+ and CD8+ T cells were sorted. Sequenced: CD4+ T cells sorted from blood. This chain connects TRBV9 to TRBJ1-2, with 8 bases identical to TRBD1. The receptor was derived from a human donor in good health. Here the CDR3 DNA reads TGTGCCAGCCACATCGGGGAGAAACTGGGACAGGCGAACTATGGCTACACCTTC. As protein: CASHIGEKLGQANYGYTF. Complete variable domain (other parts from reference TRBV9 and TRBJ1-2): DSGVTQTPKHLITATGQRVTLRCSPRSGDLSVYWYQQSLDQGLQFLIQYYNGEERAKGNILERFSAQQFPDLHSELNLSSLELGDSALYFCASHIGEKLGQANYGYTFGSGTRLTVV.